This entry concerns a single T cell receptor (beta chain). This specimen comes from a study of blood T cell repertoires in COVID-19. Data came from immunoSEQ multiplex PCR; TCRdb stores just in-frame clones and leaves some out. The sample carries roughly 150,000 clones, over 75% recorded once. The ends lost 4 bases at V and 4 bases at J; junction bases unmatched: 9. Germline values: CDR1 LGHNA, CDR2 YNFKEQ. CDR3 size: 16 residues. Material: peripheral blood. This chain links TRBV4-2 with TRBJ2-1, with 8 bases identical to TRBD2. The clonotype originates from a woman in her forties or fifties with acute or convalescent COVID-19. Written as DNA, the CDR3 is TGTGCCAGCAGCCCCCCGGGACTAGGGGGTTACAATGAGCAGTTCTTC. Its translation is CASSPPGLGGYNEQFF.